This record looks at one TCR beta chain sequence and its context. As yet, its antigen is unknown. The CDR3 is 21 residues long. Germline values: CDR1 SGDLS, CDR2 YYNGEE. V lost 7 bases, J lost 4 bases, and 22 bases stayed unmatched. The data stem from a study of cytomegalovirus exposure and HLA in healthy donors. Notes on the study in general: The analysis excluded some indistinguishable V segments, including TRBV6-2 and TRBV6-3.

The study ran its PCR with 60 Vbeta and 13 Jbeta primers. TCRdb's table, derived via immunoSEQ multiplex PCR, lists solely in-frame clones and lacks some. Among under 75,000 clones listed, around 70% were seen once. This chain uses TRBV9 with TRBJ2-4, with 14 bases aligning to TRBD2. The source material was PBMCs. This clonotype was obtained from a human donor in good health. The CDR3 DNA sequence: TGTGCCAGCTGGTGGCATCTGGGACTAGCGGGAGTCGGGGGGGGAAAAAACATTCAGTACTTC. Protein product: CASWWHLGLAGVGGGKNIQYF.